This T cell receptor beta chain comes out of a study of radiation and T cells in renal cell carcinoma. Concerning this clone itself: Antigen unknown.

CDR1 is LNHDA, CDR2 SQIVND, per germline (reference sequence). The CDR3 runs 16 residues. The germline V and J ends were trimmed by 5 bases and 0 bases, with 13 bases remaining between them. Time point here: blood 4 weeks post-SBRT, at nephrectomy. Treatment reported: 15 Gy SBRT to primary tumor, nephrectomy 4 weeks later. Nephrectomy followed 15 Gy stereotactic body radiation by 4 weeks. Blood was sampled at baseline, 2 weeks and 4 weeks after SBRT. Produced via immunoSEQ multiplex PCR; TCRdb's table is partial and in-frame only. The sample contains roughly 80,000 clones, less than 85% of which appear only once. Findings and caveats of the study: Baseline intratumoral clonotype presence is unknown without pretreatment biopsies. From baseline, blood top tumor clonotypes peaked at 2 weeks post-radiation.

This rearrangement joins TRBV19 to TRBJ1-4; D gene uncertain. The clonotype originates from a woman in her fifties or sixties with renal cell carcinoma. Sequenced material: blood, taken from a patient whose treatment included radiotherapy and nephrectomy. As DNA, the CDR3 is TGTGCCAGTAGTCGCAACCCTGGGGCAACTAATGAAAAACTGTTTTTT. Translated, it gives CASSRNPGATNEKLFF.